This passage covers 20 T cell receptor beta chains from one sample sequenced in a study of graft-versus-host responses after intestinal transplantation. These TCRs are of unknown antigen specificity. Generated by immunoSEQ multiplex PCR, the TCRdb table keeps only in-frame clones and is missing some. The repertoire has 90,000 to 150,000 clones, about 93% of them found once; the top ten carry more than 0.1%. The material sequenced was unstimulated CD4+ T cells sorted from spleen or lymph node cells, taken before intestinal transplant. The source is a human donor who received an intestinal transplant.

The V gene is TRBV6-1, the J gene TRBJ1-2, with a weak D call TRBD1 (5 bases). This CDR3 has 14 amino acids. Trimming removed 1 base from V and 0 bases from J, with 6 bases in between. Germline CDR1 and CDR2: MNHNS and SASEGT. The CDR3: CASSEGTTNYGYTF. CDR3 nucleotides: TGTGCCAGCAGTGAAGGGACAACTAACTATGGCTACACCTTC.

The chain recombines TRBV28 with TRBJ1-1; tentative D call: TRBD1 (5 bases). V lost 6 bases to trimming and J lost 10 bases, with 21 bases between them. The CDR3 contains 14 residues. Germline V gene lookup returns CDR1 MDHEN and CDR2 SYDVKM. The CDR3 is CASRGDGPGLGAFF. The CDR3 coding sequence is TGTGCCAGCAGAGGGGACGGGCCGGGGCTTGGAGCTTTCTTT. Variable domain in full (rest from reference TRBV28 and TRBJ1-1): DVKVTQSSRYLVKRTGEKVFLECVQDMDHENMFWYRQDPGLGLRLIYFSYDVKMKEKGDIPEGYSVSREKKERFSLILESASTNQTSMYLCASRGDGPGLGAFFGQGTRLTVV.

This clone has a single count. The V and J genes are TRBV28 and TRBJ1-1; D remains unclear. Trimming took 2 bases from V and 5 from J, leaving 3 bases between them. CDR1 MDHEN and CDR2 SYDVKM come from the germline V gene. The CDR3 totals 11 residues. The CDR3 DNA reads TGTGCCAGCAGTTTAGGTACTGAAGCTTTCTTT. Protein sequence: CASSLGTEAFF.

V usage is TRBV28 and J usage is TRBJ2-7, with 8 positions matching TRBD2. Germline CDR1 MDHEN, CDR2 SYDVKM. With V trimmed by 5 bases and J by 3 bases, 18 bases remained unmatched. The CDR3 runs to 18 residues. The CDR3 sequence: CASSQALLEAGDNYEQYF. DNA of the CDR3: TGTGCCAGCAGTCAAGCCCTCCTTGAAGCGGGAGACAACTACGAGCAGTACTTC.

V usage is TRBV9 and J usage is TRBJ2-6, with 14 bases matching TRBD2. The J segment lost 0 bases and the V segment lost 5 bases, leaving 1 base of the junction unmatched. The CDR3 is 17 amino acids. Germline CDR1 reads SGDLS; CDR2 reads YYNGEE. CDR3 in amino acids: CASRGTSGGSGANVLTF. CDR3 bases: TGTGCCAGCAGAGGGACTAGCGGGGGCTCTGGGGCCAACGTCCTGACTTTC. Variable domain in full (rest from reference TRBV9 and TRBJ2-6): DSGVTQTPKHLITATGQRVTLRCSPRSGDLSVYWYQQSLDQGLQFLIQYYNGEERAKGNILERFSAQQFPDLHSELNLSSLELGDSALYFCASRGTSGGSGANVLTFGAGSRLTVL.

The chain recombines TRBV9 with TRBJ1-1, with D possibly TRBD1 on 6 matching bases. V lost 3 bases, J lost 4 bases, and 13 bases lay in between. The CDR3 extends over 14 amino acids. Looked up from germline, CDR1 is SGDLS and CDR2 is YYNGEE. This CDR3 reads CASSAQGGSTEAFF. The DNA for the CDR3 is TGTGCCAGCAGCGCCCAAGGGGGTAGCACTGAAGCTTTCTTT.

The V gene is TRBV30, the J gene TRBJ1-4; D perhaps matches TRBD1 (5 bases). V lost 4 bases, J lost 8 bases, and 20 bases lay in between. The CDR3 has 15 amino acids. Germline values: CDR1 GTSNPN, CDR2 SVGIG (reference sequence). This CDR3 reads CAWTLSGLGGEKLFF. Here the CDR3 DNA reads TGTGCCTGGACCTTGTCGGGACTTGGAGGAGAAAAACTGTTTTTT. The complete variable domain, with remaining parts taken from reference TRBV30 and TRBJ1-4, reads SQTIHQWPATLVQPVGSPLSLECTVEGTSNPNLYWYRQAAGRGLQLLFYSVGIGQISSEVPQNLSASRPQDRQFILSSKKLLLSDSGFYLCAWTLSGLGGEKLFFGSGTQLSVL.

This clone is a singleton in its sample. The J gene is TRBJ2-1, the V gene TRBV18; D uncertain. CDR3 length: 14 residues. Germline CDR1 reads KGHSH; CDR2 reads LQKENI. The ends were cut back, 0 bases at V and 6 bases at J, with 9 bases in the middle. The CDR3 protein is CASSPPSSANEQFF. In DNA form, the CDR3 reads TGTGCCAGCTCACCACCGAGCAGTGCCAATGAGCAGTTCTTC. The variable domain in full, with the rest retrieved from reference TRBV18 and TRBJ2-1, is NAGVMQNPRHLVRRRGQEARLRCSPMKGHSHVYWYRQLPEEGLKFMVYLQKENIIDESGMPKERFSAEFPKEGPSILRIQQVVRGDSAAYFCASSPPSSANEQFFGPGTRLTVL.

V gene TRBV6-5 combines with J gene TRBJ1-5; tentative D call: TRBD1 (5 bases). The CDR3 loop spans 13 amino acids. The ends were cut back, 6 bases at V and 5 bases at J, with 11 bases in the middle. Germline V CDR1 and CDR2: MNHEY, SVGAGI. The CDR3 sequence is CASRQGRDQPQHF. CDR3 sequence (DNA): TGTGCCAGCAGGCAGGGTAGAGATCAGCCCCAGCATTTT.

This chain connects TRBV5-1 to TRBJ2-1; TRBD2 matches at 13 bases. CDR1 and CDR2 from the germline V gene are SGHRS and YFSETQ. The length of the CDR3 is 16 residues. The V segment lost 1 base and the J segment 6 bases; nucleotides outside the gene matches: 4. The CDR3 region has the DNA TGCGCCAGCAGCTTGACTAGCGGGAGGGCAAGCAATGAGCAGTTCTTC. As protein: CASSLTSGRASNEQFF. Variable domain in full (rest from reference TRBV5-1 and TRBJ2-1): KAGVTQTPRYLIKTRGQQVTLSCSPISGHRSVSWYQQTPGQGLQFLFEYFSETQRNKGNFPGRFSGRQFSNSRSEMNVSTLELGDSALYLCASSLTSGRASNEQFFGPGTRLTVL.

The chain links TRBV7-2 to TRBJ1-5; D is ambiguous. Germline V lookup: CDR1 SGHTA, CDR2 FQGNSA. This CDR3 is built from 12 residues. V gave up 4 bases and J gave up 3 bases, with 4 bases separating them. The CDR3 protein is CASSSLNQPQHF. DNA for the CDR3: TGTGCCAGCAGCTCGCTCAATCAGCCCCAGCATTTT. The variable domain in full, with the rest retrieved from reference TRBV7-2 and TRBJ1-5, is GAGVSQSPSNKVTEKGKDVELRCDPISGHTALYWYRQSLGQGLEFLIYFQGNSAPDKSGLPSDRFSAERTGGSVSTLTIQRTQQEDSAVYLCASSSLNQPQHFGDGTRLSIL.

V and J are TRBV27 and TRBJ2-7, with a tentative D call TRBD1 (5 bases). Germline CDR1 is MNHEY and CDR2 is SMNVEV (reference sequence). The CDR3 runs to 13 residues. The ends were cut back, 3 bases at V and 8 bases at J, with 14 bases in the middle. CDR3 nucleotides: TGTGCCAGCAGTTTCCCAGGGCAGCCTAAGCAGTACTTC. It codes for CASSFPGQPKQYF.

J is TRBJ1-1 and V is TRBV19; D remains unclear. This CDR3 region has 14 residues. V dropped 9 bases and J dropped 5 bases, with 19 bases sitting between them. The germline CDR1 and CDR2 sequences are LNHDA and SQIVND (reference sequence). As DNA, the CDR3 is TGTGCCAGCTTTCCCCGTCCAGCGGGGACTGAAGCTTTCTTT. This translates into CASFPRPAGTEAFF.

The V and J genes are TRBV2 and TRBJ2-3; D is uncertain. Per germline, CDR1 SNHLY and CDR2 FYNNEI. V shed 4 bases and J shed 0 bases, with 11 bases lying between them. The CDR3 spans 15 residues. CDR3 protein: CASSGLAASTDTQYF. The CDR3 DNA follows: TGTGCCAGCAGTGGTCTGGCGGCTAGCACAGATACGCAGTATTTT.

CDR3 residues: CASSPRDPRFGNEQFF. The CDR3 coding sequence is TGCGCCAGCAGCCCACGGGACCCACGGTTTGGCAATGAGCAGTTCTTC. The chain links TRBV5-1 to TRBJ2-1; the D call may be TRBD1 or TRBD2 (5 bases each). Trimming left V 4 bases short and J 6 bases short, with 20 bases between. Germline CDR1 is SGHRS and CDR2 is YFSETQ. This CDR3 has 16 residues.

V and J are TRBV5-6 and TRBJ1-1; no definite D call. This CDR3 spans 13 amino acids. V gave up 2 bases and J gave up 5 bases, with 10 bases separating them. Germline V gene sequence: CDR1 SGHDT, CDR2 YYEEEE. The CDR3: CASSFPATTEAFF. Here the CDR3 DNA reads TGTGCCAGCAGCTTCCCGGCAACTACTGAAGCTTTCTTT.

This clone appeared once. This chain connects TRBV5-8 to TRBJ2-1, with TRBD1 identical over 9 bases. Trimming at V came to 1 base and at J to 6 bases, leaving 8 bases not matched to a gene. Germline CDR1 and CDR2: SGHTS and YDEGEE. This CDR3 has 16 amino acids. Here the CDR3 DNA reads TGTGCCAGCAGCTTGTGGGGACAGGGTAGGATCAATGAGCAGTTCTTC. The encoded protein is CASSLWGQGRINEQFF.

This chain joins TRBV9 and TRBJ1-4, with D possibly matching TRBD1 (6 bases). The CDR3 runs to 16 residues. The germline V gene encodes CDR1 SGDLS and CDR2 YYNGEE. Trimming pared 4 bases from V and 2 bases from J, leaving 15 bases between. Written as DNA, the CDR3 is TGTGCCAGCAGCCGCCTTATAGGGGGTACTAATGAAAAACTGTTTTTT. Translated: CASSRLIGGTNEKLFF.

CDR3 coding DNA: TGTGCCATAACCCGGGACAGGGGGCGCGACGAGCAGTACTTC. Translated: CAITRDRGRDEQYF. The chain combines TRBV6-1 with TRBJ2-7; the match to TRBD1 covers 12 bases. CDR3 length: 14 amino acids. The ends lost 10 bases at V and 5 bases at J; junction bases unmatched: 9. Germline-derived CDR1 and CDR2 are MNHNS and SASEGT.

The CDR3 DNA sequence: TGTGCCAGCACTCTAGGACAGGCTTATGGCTACACCTTC. Translating it yields CASTLGQAYGYTF. The V and J genes are TRBV6-5 and TRBJ1-2; TRBD1 aligns across 7 bases. In germline, CDR1 is MNHEY, CDR2 SVGAGI. This CDR3 region has 13 residues. With V trimmed by 7 bases and J by 5 bases, 7 bases remained unmatched.